This TCR beta chain is from a study of cytomegalovirus exposure and HLA in healthy donors. The sample holds a few counts of this clone. PCR used 60 Vbeta primers and 13 Jbeta primers. Measured with immunoSEQ multiplex PCR; TCRdb has only the in-frame clones, and not every one. The sample shows approximately 150,000 clones, about two thirds of them seen only once. Germline lookup yields CDR1 SNHLY and CDR2 FYNNEI. The CDR3 extends over 11 amino acids. V lost 11 bases, J lost 7 bases, and 11 bases lay in between. J is TRBJ1-4 and V is TRBV2; D not resolved. The sample comprised PBMCs. The sequence was collected from a woman in her 30s in good health and CMV-seronegative. CDR3 protein: CASMRAEKLFF. Written as DNA, the CDR3 is TGTGCCTCAATGAGGGCTGAAAAACTGTTTTTT.